Shown below are 27 T cell receptor beta chains from a single sample sequenced in a study of cytomegalovirus exposure and HLA in healthy donors. PCR was performed using 60 Vbeta and 13 Jbeta primers. TCRdb keeps only in-frame clones here, not all; method: immunoSEQ multiplex PCR. Altogether more than 85,000 clones are present, roughly 79% being singletons, with the ten largest covering more than 6%. Sequencing was done on a sample of PBMCs. These receptors were taken from a woman in her fifties or sixties in good health and CMV-seropositive.

The chain has TRBV7-9 and TRBJ2-7; maybe TRBD1 (5 bases). V was trimmed by 2 bases and J by 3 bases, leaving 5 bases between them. From germline, CDR1 is SEHNR and CDR2 FQNEAQ (reference sequence). The CDR3 contains 12 residues. DNA for the CDR3: TGTGCCAGCAGCTTACAGGGCTACGAGCAGTACTTC. Residues: CASSLQGYEQYF.

The chain combines TRBV20-1 with TRBJ1-5; D is uncertain. The CDR3 consists of 11 residues. V lost 5 bases and J lost 12, with 14 bases in between. Germline lookup yields CDR1 DFQATT and CDR2 SNEGSKA (reference sequence). This chain's CDR3 is CSAAGGQDQHF. CDR3 sequence (DNA): TGCAGTGCTGCGGGTGGGCAGGACCAGCATTTT.

This clone was seen a handful of times. This chain connects TRBV4-1 to TRBJ1-1, with TRBD1 as a possible D gene (6 bases). The V gene's germline CDR1 is MGHRA and CDR2 YSYEKL. V was cut by 3 bases and J by 3 bases, with 14 bases left in between. This CDR3 has 15 residues. The CDR3 is CASSHPGGRDTEAFF. CDR3 bases: TGCGCCAGCAGCCATCCTGGGGGCAGGGACACTGAAGCTTTCTTT.

The genes are TRBV7-9 and TRBJ1-6, with 8 bases aligning to TRBD1. This CDR3 region has 15 residues. Germline lookup yields CDR1 SEHNR and CDR2 FQNEAQ (reference sequence). Trimming cost V 5 bases and J 8 bases; bases outside gene matches: 8. The CDR3 nucleotides read TGTGCCAGCAGCACCTGGACAGGGTGGGATTCACCCCTCCACTTT. Its protein product is CASSTWTGWDSPLHF. Supplemented by reference TRBV7-9 and TRBJ1-6, the full variable domain reads DTGVSQNPRHKITKRGQNVTFRCDPISEHNRLYWYRQTLGQGPEFLTYFQNEAQLEKSRLLSDRFSAERPKGSFSTLEIQRTEQGDSAMYLCASSTWTGWDSPLHFGNGTRLTVT.

The chain carries TRBV4-1 and TRBJ2-7, with 8 bases matching TRBD1. The germline CDR1 and CDR2 sequences are MGHRA and YSYEKL. V trimming: 4 bases; J trimming: 5 bases; junction bases outside the gene matches: 7. The CDR3 loop spans 14 amino acids. CDR3 nucleotide sequence: TGCGCCAGCAGCCTACGGGACAGGTTCAACGAGCAGTACTTC. The encoded protein is CASSLRDRFNEQYF.

CDR3 DNA: TGCGCCAGCAGTCAATCGCGGGACAGTGTCTCCTACGAGCAGTACTTC. Its protein product is CASSQSRDSVSYEQYF. This chain links TRBV23-1 with TRBJ2-7; possibly TRBD1 for D (7 bases). Being an ORF, TRBV23-1 has a function that is uncertain. The CDR3 consists of 16 residues. The V end lost 0 bases, the J end lost 0 bases, and 12 bases lay between the germline ends.

This chain uses TRBV7-3 with TRBJ2-2; 8 bases fit TRBD1. The CDR3 loop spans 15 amino acids. Germline lookup yields CDR1 SGHTA and CDR2 FQGTGA. V trimming: 5 bases; J trimming: 7 bases; junction bases outside the gene matches: 9. The CDR3 DNA follows: TGTGCCAGCAGCCCAGGGGGCGCGGTTCACGGGGAGCTGTTTTTT. It is translated as CASSPGGAVHGELFF.

The V and J genes are TRBV9 and TRBJ2-3; the match to TRBD2 covers 8 bases. CDR3 size: 13 residues. From germline, CDR1 is SGDLS and CDR2 YYNGEE. After removal of 5 bases from V and 2 bases from J, the junction contained 1 base not matched to a gene. The CDR3 spells CASSSGNTDTQYF. CDR3 nucleotide sequence: TGTGCCAGCAGTAGCGGGAACACAGATACGCAGTATTTT.

V and J are TRBV6-5 and TRBJ1-3; TRBD1 is a possible D gene (6 bases). From germline, CDR1 is MNHEY and CDR2 SVGAGI. There are 14 residues in the CDR3. Between the trimmed V and J ends, which lost 4 bases and 4 bases, there was a span of 11 bases. The CDR3 DNA reads as TGTGCCAGCAGTTTCAAGACAGGCGGAAACACCATATATTTT. Amino acid sequence: CASSFKTGGNTIYF.

The rearrangement uses TRBV15 and TRBJ2-7, with D possibly being TRBD2 (6 bases). This CDR3 comprises 14 residues. In germline, CDR1 is LNHNV, CDR2 YYDKDF (reference sequence). Trimming shortened V by 0 bases and J by 7 bases, and 13 bases separated the two germline ends. The CDR3 nucleotides are TGTGCCACCAGCAGAGATCGGGGCGCGGGGGAGCAGTACTTC. Protein: CATSRDRGAGEQYF.

V is TRBV7-2 and J is TRBJ2-1; 12 bases fit TRBD2. Looked up from germline, CDR1 is SGHTA and CDR2 is FQGNSA. J lost 7 bases, V lost 4 bases, and 11 bases had no gene match. CDR3 size: 17 residues. The CDR3 loop reads CASSWGPSGRARNEQFF. CDR3 DNA: TGTGCCAGCAGCTGGGGGCCTAGCGGGAGGGCCCGGAATGAGCAGTTCTTC. The whole variable domain, remainder taken from reference TRBV7-2 and TRBJ2-1, is GAGVSQSPSNKVTEKGKDVELRCDPISGHTALYWYRQSLGQGLEFLIYFQGNSAPDKSGLPSDRFSAERTGGSVSTLTIQRTQQEDSAVYLCASSWGPSGRARNEQFFGPGTRLTVL.

This chain links TRBV5-4 with TRBJ2-2; no clear D gene. The length of the CDR3 is 16 residues. From germline, CDR1 is SGHNT and CDR2 YYREEE (reference sequence). The V end lost 0 bases, the J end lost 6 bases, and 15 bases lay between the germline ends. CDR3 in DNA: TGTGCCAGCAGCTTGGGTAGTGGAAGAGGTCCCGGGGAGCTGTTTTTT. This codes for CASSLGSGRGPGELFF.

The gene calls are TRBV6-6 and TRBJ1-6; 9 nucleotides agree with TRBD1. V trimming: 0 bases; J trimming: 9 bases; junction bases outside the gene matches: 3. This CDR3 contains 15 residues. CDR1 and CDR2 from the germline V gene are MNHNY and SVGAGI (reference sequence). The CDR3 nucleotides are TGTGCCAGCAGTTACTCCCCGGGACAGGGTTCACCCCTCCACTTT. It specifies CASSYSPGQGSPLHF.

V gene TRBV12-5 combines with J gene TRBJ2-7; the match to TRBD2 covers 8 bases. The CDR3 loop spans 15 amino acids. J gave up 2 bases and V 1 base, and 4 bases lay outside the gene matches. Germline V gives CDR1 LGHNT, CDR2 FRNRAP. As DNA, the CDR3 is TGTGCTAGTGGTTTGGGGCTAGCGGGTGCCTACGAGCAGTACTTC. Translating gives CASGLGLAGAYEQYF.

V gene TRBV7-9 combines with J gene TRBJ2-3; D unclear. Trimming stripped 4 bases from V and 4 bases from J, with 6 bases between. The germline CDR1 and CDR2 sequences are SEHNR and FQNEAQ (reference sequence). The CDR3 is made up of 12 amino acids. The CDR3 coding sequence is TGTGCCAGCAGCTCAGAAGCAGATACGCAGTATTTT. Residues: CASSSEADTQYF.

The rearrangement links TRBV10-3 to TRBJ1-6; D is unresolved. Germline CDR1 reads ENHRY; CDR2 reads SYGVKD. With 5 bases removed from V and 8 bases from J, the gap between germline ends came to 13 bases. This CDR3 contains 14 residues. This chain's CDR3 is CAISSRNGDSPLHF. DNA for the CDR3: TGTGCCATCAGTAGTAGGAACGGGGATTCACCCCTCCACTTT.

The chain has TRBV4-2 and TRBJ2-5; 13 positions agree with TRBD2. Germline lookup yields CDR1 LGHNA and CDR2 YNFKEQ. The CDR3 loop spans 16 amino acids. V was pared by 2 bases and J by 5 bases, with 5 bases of the junction left unmatched. The CDR3 DNA follows: TGTGCCAGCAGCCAAAGGACTAGCGGGAGCGGGGAGACCCAGTACTTC. It encodes CASSQRTSGSGETQYF.

About this clone: The junction shows a germline mismatch at one end, possibly a read error. The chain recombines TRBV7-7 with TRBJ1-1; D may be TRBD1 (6 bases). Germline V gives CDR1 SSHAT, CDR2 FNYEAQ (reference sequence). The CDR3 extends over 16 amino acids. The CDR3: CASSQRGGPRFTEAFF. In nucleotides, the CDR3 is TGTGCTAGCAGCCAACGGGGGGGCCCCCGGTTCACTGAAGCTTTCTTT.

CDR3 region: CASSLGGQGRTDTQYF. CDR3 DNA: TGTGCCAGCAGCTTAGGGGGACAGGGTAGGACAGATACGCAGTATTTT. The chain couples TRBV7-2 to TRBJ2-3; 9 bases agree with TRBD1. V lost 1 base to trimming and J lost 3 bases; unmatched junction nucleotides: 5. This CDR3 contains 16 residues. The germline CDR1 and CDR2 sequences are SGHTA and FQGNSA.

V is TRBV11-2 and J is TRBJ2-7; D is possibly TRBD2 (5 bases). Germline CDR1 reads SGHAT; CDR2 reads FQNNGV. The CDR3 is made up of 13 amino acids. Trimming took off 7 bases at V and 3 bases at J, with 13 bases between the two ends. The DNA for the CDR3 is TGTGCCAGCAACCCGCACGAGGGCTACGAGCAGTACTTC. Its protein product is CASNPHEGYEQYF.

The rearrangement links TRBV9 to TRBJ2-1; TRBD1 agrees at 7 bases. The CDR3 extends over 19 amino acids. Per germline, CDR1 SGDLS and CDR2 YYNGEE. With 0 bases clipped from V and 7 bases from J, the junction kept 19 bases outside the gene matches. In nucleotides, the CDR3 is TGTGCCAGCAGCGTAGAAGACCTAGCTGGGAGACAGGGAAGGAATGAGCAGTTCTTC. It encodes CASSVEDLAGRQGRNEQFF.

This rearrangement joins TRBV21-1 to TRBJ2-5; TRBD2, the D gene given by the table, was not confirmed from the DNA. TRBV21-1 is a pseudogene locus. This CDR3 region has 15 residues. The CDR3 DNA reads as TGTGCCAGCACCAGCCGGGAGCCGGGGCGAGAGACCCAGTACTTC. Translation: CASTSREPGRETQYF.

The chain recombines TRBV10-3 with TRBJ1-1; D is possibly TRBD1 (6 bases). Germline lookup yields CDR1 ENHRY and CDR2 SYGVKD. Trimming cost V 1 base and J 8 bases, with 17 bases left between them. The CDR3 totals 15 residues. The CDR3 reads CAISEWRQVLMEAFF. CDR3 DNA: TGTGCCATCAGTGAGTGGCGACAGGTCCTAATGGAAGCTTTCTTT.

Comment on this clone: The junction does not match germline at one end; this may be a read error. J is TRBJ1-4 and V is TRBV5-1; perhaps TRBD1 as D (6 bases). The CDR3 runs to 14 residues. CDR1 SGHRS and CDR2 YFSETQ come from the germline V gene. The chain's CDR3 is CASSLAGDAEKLFF. DNA for the CDR3: TGTGCCAGCAGCTTAGCAGGGGATGCTGAAAAACTGTTTTTT. The full variable domain, rest sourced from reference TRBV5-1 and TRBJ1-4, is KAGVTQTPRYLIKTRGQQVTLSCSPISGHRSVSWYQQTPGQGLQFLFEYFSETQRNKGNFPGRFSGRQFSNSRSEMNVSTLELGDSALYLCASSLAGDAEKLFFGSGTQLSVL.

The table lists this clone with a few counts. The genes are TRBV13 and TRBJ2-7; 15 bases are shared with TRBD2. CDR3 length equals 16 residues. The V gene end was trimmed by 5 bases and the J gene end by 6 bases; junction bases not matched to a gene: 8. Germline V lookup: CDR1 PRHDT, CDR2 FYEKMQ (reference sequence). CDR3 region: CASSPTGTSGRFEQYF. CDR3 nucleotide sequence: TGTGCCAGCAGCCCAACCGGGACTAGCGGGAGGTTCGAGCAGTACTTC.

The chain recombines TRBV28 with TRBJ1-2; perhaps TRBD1 as D (5 bases). This CDR3 is built from 14 residues. V lost 5 bases and J lost 1, with 11 bases in between. Looked up from germline, CDR1 is MDHEN and CDR2 is SYDVKM. The CDR3 nucleotides read TGTGCCAGCAGTATCCAGGGCCGTAACTATGGCTACACCTTC. This encodes CASSIQGRNYGYTF.

This chain links TRBV10-1 with TRBJ2-3, with a tentative D call TRBD1 (6 bases). The CDR3 has 15 residues. The germline V gene has CDR1 WNHNN and CDR2 SYGVQD (reference sequence). The ends were cut back, 8 bases at V and 2 bases at J, with 17 bases in the middle. This CDR3 is CASPPQGKVTDTQYF. CDR3 nucleotide sequence: TGCGCCAGCCCCCCCCAGGGGAAGGTCACAGATACGCAGTATTTT.